The 18 T cell receptor delta chains presented below share a single source sample, sequenced in a study of γδ T cells in repeated Plasmodium falciparum infection. Gammadelta T cells were flow-sorted from PBMC into Vgamma9/Vdelta2+ and Vdelta2-negative populations for bulk analysis. TCRdb re-called clones from the multiplex PCR reads using CATT. The data contain 75,000 to 95,000 delta-chain clones, over 0.75% of them singletons. Sequencing was performed on gamma-delta T cells from blood. The receptors were sampled from a pool of human donors (malaria-infected and uninfected, not separated).

This clone appeared a few times. This likely reflects a read error, since a far larger clone is one base away. This sample includes further DNA sequences coding for the same CDR3. The V gene is TRDV1, the J gene TRDJ1, with 9 positions matching TRDD3. TCRdb lists no J gene, so it was determined here by aligning the DNA to germline. Looked up from germline, CDR1 is TSWWSYY and CDR2 is QGS. CDR3 length equals 22 residues. CDR3 sequence reads: CALGSQSYDRGYVRENTDKLIF. The CDR3 region has the DNA TGCGCTCTTGGGTCACAATCCTACGACCGGGGATACGTCCGGGAGAACACCGATAAACTCATCTTT.

This clone was seen a few times. The protein in TCRdb stems from a much larger clone and differs at residue 5 from this DNA's translation, likely a read error; here the protein is translated from the DNA. This rearrangement joins TRDV1 to TRDJ1, with 7 bases fitting TRDD3. The CDR3 spans 20 residues. V lost 4 bases and J lost 0; bases outside the gene matches: 20. The germline CDR1 and CDR2 sequences are TSWWSYY and QGS. The CDR3 spells CALGGKEDTPYLLYTDKLIF. DNA for the CDR3: TGTGCTCTTGGGGGAAAGGAGGATACGCCGTACTTGTTGTACACCGATAAACTCATCTTT.

This clone was observed a handful of times. TCRdb's protein for this DNA is that of a much larger clone and differs from the translation at residue 6, likely a read error; the protein shown is the DNA translation. V gene TRDV2 combines with J gene TRDJ1; perhaps D is TRDD1, TRDD2 or TRDD3 (6 bases each). TCRdb supplies no J gene; here it was assigned by aligning the nucleotide sequence to germline. V lost 3 bases to trimming and J lost 4 bases, with 26 bases between them. This CDR3 has 18 amino acids. Germline assignment: CDR1 GEAIGNYY and CDR2 EKD. CDR3 sequence (DNA): TGTGCCTGTGACCAAATAGCCTTCCCGGGGGACGGGAGCGATAAACTCATCTTT. Translated, it gives CACDQIAFPGDGSDKLIF.

Concerning this clone: For this DNA, TCRdb reports the protein of a much larger clone, which diverges at residue 3, most likely from a read error; the protein presented here is translated directly from the DNA. The chain employs TRDV1 and TRDJ1; 9 bases fit TRDD3. Matching the DNA to germline supplied the J gene, which TCRdb does not give. Losses at the gene ends were 10 bases for V and 0 bases for J; bases not matched to a gene: 30. In germline, CDR1 is TSWWSYY, CDR2 QGS. This CDR3 is built from 22 residues. The CDR3 here is CAPGRRTYSKYWGTLYTDKLIF. The DNA of the CDR3 is TGTGCTCCTGGTCGGAGGACCTACTCGAAATACTGGGGGACCCTCTACACCGATAAACTCATCTTT.

At least ten counts were recorded for this clone. Other DNA sequences in the same sample also yield this CDR3. The V and J genes are TRDV1 and TRDJ1, with D maybe TRDD3 (6 bases). V was cut by 7 bases and J by 8 bases, with 32 bases left in between. Per the germline V gene, CDR1 is TSWWSYY and CDR2 is QGS. The CDR3 is 18 residues long. The CDR3 protein is CALELPGESQLPARKLIF. In DNA form, the CDR3 reads TGTGCTCTTGAGCTCCCTGGGGAAAGTCAGCTCCCTGCACGGAAACTCATCTTT.

This clone was detected a few times. A far larger clone is one base from this, pointing to a likely read error. In the same sample, other DNA sequences code for this CDR3. CDR3 DNA sequence: TGTGCTCTTGGGGACTCCCCTCCTAAAGGGGATGGGGGATACGGGAAAGGTGATAAACTCATCTTT. Protein product: CALGDSPPKGDGGYGKGDKLIF. The gene calls are TRDV1 and TRDJ1, with 11 bases identical to TRDD3. TCRdb gives no J gene; it was assigned here by matching the DNA to germline. Germline trimming cut 3 bases from V and 5 bases from J; bases unmatched to any gene: 26. This CDR3 is 22 amino acids long. Per germline, CDR1 TSWWSYY and CDR2 QGS.

As for this clone: The protein TCRdb gives is from a much larger clone and does not agree with this DNA's translation at residue 6, likely a read error; the protein shown here comes from the DNA. This sequence joins TRDV1 and TRDJ1; 7 nucleotides agree with TRDD3. The J gene comes from matching the DNA to germline here; TCRdb lacks it. The CDR3 is made up of 19 amino acids. From germline, CDR1 is TSWWSYY and CDR2 QGS. Germline trimming cut 1 base from V and 0 bases from J; bases unmatched to any gene: 14. This CDR3 reads CALGEPVSSVLGYTDKLIF. The CDR3 DNA reads TGTGCTCTTGGGGAACCAGTCTCCTCTGTACTGGGGTACACCGATAAACTCATCTTT.

As regards this clone: TCRdb assigns this DNA the protein of a much larger clone, which departs from its translation at residue 15; this likely reflects a read error, and the protein shown comes from translating the DNA. J is TRDJ1 and V is TRDV1, with 9 positions matching TRDD3. As TCRdb names no J gene, one was assigned here on the basis of a DNA match to germline. This CDR3 comprises 18 residues. Germline assignment: CDR1 TSWWSYY and CDR2 QGS. CDR3 in amino acids: CALGELAPGGLYTDELIF. The CDR3 bases are TGTGCTCTTGGGGAACTAGCCCCTGGGGGATTGTACACCGATGAACTCATCTTT.

This clone was recorded a few times. TCRdb has a much larger clone's protein, which differs at residue 10 from the translation of this DNA, likely because of a read error; what is shown is the protein translated from the DNA. V is TRDV1 and J is TRDJ1; TRDD3 might be the D (5 bases). The J gene was missing in TCRdb and was found by matching the end of the DNA to germline. The CDR3 runs to 17 residues. V lost 0 bases to trimming and J lost 3 bases, with 17 bases between them. Per germline, CDR1 TSWWSYY and CDR2 QGS. CDR3: CALGELGLGCAADKLIF. The CDR3 bases are TGTGCTCTTGGGGAACTAGGGCTGGGATGCGCGGCCGATAAACTCATCTTT.

Only a few counts were recorded for this clone. The mismatch at residue 12 between this DNA's translation and the TCRdb protein of a much larger clone likely reflects a read error; the protein shown is translated from the DNA. J is TRDJ1 and V is TRDV1; TRDD3 is a possible D gene (6 bases). The CDR3 has 19 amino acids. V was clipped by 1 base and J by 0 bases, with 21 bases between them. Germline V lookup: CDR1 TSWWSYY, CDR2 QGS. The CDR3 loop is CALGEPMLPLGFDTDKLIF. CDR3 DNA: TGTGCTCTTGGGGAACCTATGCTCCCCCTGGGGTTCGACACCGATAAACTCATCTTT.

Notes on this clone: One base separates it from a far larger clone, so it is likely a read error. Other nucleotide sequences from this sample produce the same CDR3. The chain employs TRDV1 and TRDJ1; 9 bases line up with TRDD3. As TCRdb names no J gene, one was assigned here on the basis of a DNA match to germline. This CDR3 is built from 17 residues. CDR1 is TSWWSYY and CDR2 is QGS in the germline V gene. In nucleotides, the CDR3 is TGTGCTCTTGGGGAACCGGGGGATACCCCCTCCACCGACAAACTCATCTTT. It translates to CALGEPGDTPSTDKLIF.

This clone has at least ten counts. With only one base between it and a far larger clone, this is likely a read error. The same CDR3 can be traced to other DNA sequences in this sample. The chain uses TRDV2 and TRDJ1; D gene ambiguous. TCRdb records no J gene; here it was assigned by comparing the DNA to germline. The CDR3 has 15 residues. Looked up from germline, CDR1 is GEAIGNYY and CDR2 is EKD. CDR3 nucleotide sequence: TGTGCCTGTGACACCGTAGTACCAGACACTGATAAACTCATCTTT. Translation gives CACDTVVPDTDKLIF.

This clone was counted ten times or more. The V gene is TRDV2, the J gene TRDJ3; 7 bases map to TRDD3. The V and J ends lost 4 bases and 0 bases, in that order; junction bases with no gene match: 14. Germline assignment: CDR1 GEAIGNYY and CDR2 EKD. The CDR3 is made up of 20 amino acids. The CDR3 here is CACDILGITQSSWDTRQMFF. In DNA form, the CDR3 reads TGTGCCTGTGATATACTGGGGATAACCCAAAGCTCCTGGGACACCCGACAGATGTTTTTC.

This clone was seen a few times. A far larger clone is off by one base, so a read error is likely. This CDR3 is also generated by other DNA sequences in the sample. This sequence joins TRDV2 and TRDJ3; 7 nucleotides agree with TRDD3. TCRdb supplies no J gene; here it was assigned by aligning the nucleotide sequence to germline. Germline V gene data show CDR1 as GEAIGNYY and CDR2 as EKD. Trimming took 7 bases from V and 12 from J; bases not matched to a gene: 23. The CDR3 spans 18 residues. In DNA, the CDR3 is TGTGCCTGCGACGACGGGGGAGTACTGGGGATAAAGGACCGACAGATGTTTTTC. Translating it yields CACDDGGVLGIKDRQMFF.

Concerning this clone: TCRdb has a much larger clone's protein, which differs at residue 4 from the translation of this DNA, likely because of a read error; what is shown is the protein translated from the DNA. The chain joins TRDV2 to TRDJ1, with TRDD3 as a possible D gene (6 bases). The J gene was missing in TCRdb and was found by matching the end of the DNA to germline. The CDR3 loop spans 16 amino acids. The V gene's germline CDR1 is GEAIGNYY and CDR2 EKD. This CDR3 is CACGTEGLGHTDKLIF. CDR3 bases: TGTGCCTGTGGCACCGAAGGACTGGGCCACACCGATAAACTCATCTTT.

This clone was observed at least ten times. A single base is all that separates this from a far larger clone, so a read error is likely. Other DNA sequences in this sample translate to the same CDR3. J is TRDJ1 and V is TRDV1, with 12 bases fitting TRDD3. Germline CDR1 is TSWWSYY and CDR2 is QGS. The CDR3 has 22 amino acids. CDR3 coding DNA: TGTGCTCTTGGAGATTTCCCTTCTGTGAGGGGGATACTGGGGGATACACCCGATAAGCTCATCTTT. Its protein product is CALGDFPSVRGILGDTPDKLIF.

This clone is medium-sized in the sample. Other DNA sequences in the same sample also yield this CDR3. V usage is TRDV1 and J usage is TRDJ1; 8 nucleotides agree with TRDD2. The germline gives CDR1 TSWWSYY, CDR2 QGS. This CDR3 has 15 residues. Trimming removed 3 bases from V and 4 bases from J; junction bases left unmatched: 7. CDR3 amino acids: CALGELPPSYDKLIF. DNA of the CDR3: TGTGCTCTTGGGGAGCTCCCTCCTTCCTACGATAAACTCATCTTT.

The table lists this clone with a few counts. TCRdb shows a much larger clone's protein in place of this DNA's translation, and the two differ at residue 10, likely through a read error; the protein shown is translated from the DNA. The gene calls are TRDV2 and TRDJ1; the D gene is possibly TRDD3 (5 bases). TCRdb does not report a J gene; here it was assigned by matching the DNA to germline references. This CDR3 is built from 14 residues. Deletions cut 0 bases from V and 7 bases from J, with 14 bases between. Germline values: CDR1 GEAIGNYY, CDR2 EKD. Here the CDR3 reads CACDTVTGNVKLIF. The DNA of the CDR3 is TGTGCCTGTGACACCGTAACGGGGAACGTTAAACTCATCTTT.